The 7 T cell receptor beta chains given below trace back to one sample, sequenced in a study of neurological immune-mediated disorders. Via MiXCR, TCRdb re-called the 5' RACE reads, giving one row per CDR3 protein. This table holds roughly 70,000 distinct CDR3 sequences, 4% to 6% found once. The sample was PBMCs. These receptors were taken from a woman under 40 with multiple sclerosis.

Many counts were recorded for this clonotype. The rearrangement links TRBV18 to TRBJ2-1; 9 bases are a match to TRBD1. V lost 8 bases, J lost 8 bases, and 10 bases stayed unmatched. Germline lookup yields CDR1 KGHSH and CDR2 LQKENI. This CDR3 comprises 14 residues. CDR3 region: CASLDRGGMDEQFF. DNA for the CDR3: TGTGCCAGCCTGGACAGGGGAGGAATGGATGAGCAGTTCTTC.

This clonotype is medium-sized by share. The rearrangement joins TRBV10-3 to TRBJ2-1; TRBD2 agrees at 9 bases. CDR3 length: 17 residues. Germline lookup yields CDR1 ENHRY and CDR2 SYGVKD. After removal of 0 bases from V and 5 bases from J, the junction contained 8 bases not matched to a gene. The CDR3 DNA sequence: TGTGCCATCAGTGAGTCCGCAGCTAGCGGGGACCACAATGAGCAGTTCTTC. It specifies CAISESAASGDHNEQFF.

This chain uses TRBV5-1 with TRBJ2-5; unclear D gene. CDR3 size: 13 residues. CDR1 is SGHRS, CDR2 YFSETQ, per germline. Between the trimmed V and J ends, which lost 0 bases and 5 bases, there was a span of 8 bases. DNA of the CDR3: TGCGCCAGCAGCTTGGAAAAACTGGAGACCCAGTACTTC. This translates into CASSLEKLETQYF.

This clonotype was recorded at least ten times. V is TRBV3-1 and J is TRBJ1-5; TRBD1 is a possible D gene (5 bases). The CDR3 totals 15 residues. The germline V and J ends were trimmed by 6 bases and 2 bases, with 14 bases remaining between them. In germline, CDR1 is LGHDT, CDR2 YNNKEL (reference sequence). The chain's CDR3 is CASSPDPGGNQPQHF. CDR3 coding DNA: TGTGCCAGCAGTCCCGATCCGGGGGGCAATCAGCCCCAGCATTTT.

The sample holds many counts of this clonotype. This chain joins TRBV6-6 and TRBJ1-6; D call uncertain. The germline V and J ends were trimmed by 10 bases and 7 bases, with 11 bases remaining between them. CDR1 and CDR2 from the germline V gene are MNHNY and SVGAGI (reference sequence). The CDR3 extends over 12 amino acids. The CDR3 DNA follows: TGTGCCACCAAGTGGGTCAATTCACCCCTCCACTTT. Encoded protein: CATKWVNSPLHF.

The chain combines TRBV3-1 with TRBJ2-1; D possibly corresponds to TRBD2 (6 bases). Per germline, CDR1 LGHDT and CDR2 YNNKEL (reference sequence). The CDR3 is 17 amino acids. V lost 0 bases, J lost 3 bases, and 15 bases lay in between. CDR3 bases: TGTGCCAGCAGCCAAGATAGTGGTCTAGCGCTCTACAATGAGCAGTTCTTC. Its translation: CASSQDSGLALYNEQFF.

A single count supports this clonotype. A single base separates this from a much larger clone, so it may be a read error. The rearrangement uses TRBV5-6 and TRBJ2-1; the D gene is possibly TRBD1 (5 bases). CDR1 is SGHDT, CDR2 YYEEEE, per germline. With 5 bases removed from V and 2 bases from J, the gap between germline ends came to 14 bases. This CDR3 contains 15 residues. The CDR3 DNA is TGTGCCAGCAGTCCCTTAGGGGATACCTACAATGAGCAGTTCTTC. Protein product: CASSPLGDTYNEQFF.